Shown below are 28 T cell receptor beta chains from a single sample sequenced in a study of blood T cells in healthy people across ages. A second PCR, run for about 7 to 11 cycles, used a sample-barcoded 5' primer plus a J-beta primer mix. TCRdb re-analysed the 5' RACE reads in MiXCR, keeping a single row per CDR3 protein. The repertoire holds about 670,000 distinct CDR3 sequences, more than 45% seen once, with roughly 13% in the top ten. Sequenced input: blood. Every receptor here comes from a woman older than 75 in good health.

In this sample, this clonotype turned up a few times. This clone may be a read error of a much larger clone one base away. The chain carries TRBV7-2 and TRBJ2-5; 12 nucleotides align to TRBD1. CDR1 and CDR2 from the germline V gene are SGHTA and FQGNSA. The CDR3 covers 16 residues. Trimming took 3 bases from V and 11 from J; bases not matched to a gene: 13. The CDR3 DNA reads TGTGCCAGCAGCTTGGGACAGGGGGCATCCTACAATGAGCAGTACTTC. Translated: CASSLGQGASYNEQYF.

This chain uses TRBV12-3 or TRBV12-4 with TRBJ2-1, with D maybe TRBD1 (6 bases). The CDR3 loop spans 12 amino acids. The V gene lost 6 bases and the J gene lost 5 bases, with 8 bases spanning the gap. The CDR3 protein is CASRSGDNEQFF. The CDR3 DNA sequence: TGTGCCAGCAGGTCAGGGGACAATGAGCAGTTCTTC.

In its sample, this clonotype was seen many times. The rearrangement uses TRBV12-3 or TRBV12-4 and TRBJ1-1; a weak D match, TRBD1 (6 bases). The CDR3 runs 12 residues. Trimming stripped 8 bases from V and 2 bases from J, with 9 bases between. CDR3 bases: TGTGCCAGCGTGGGGACAAACACTGAAGCTTTCTTT. Translating it yields CASVGTNTEAFF.

The J gene is TRBJ1-6, the V gene TRBV12-3 or TRBV12-4; 8 bases map to TRBD1. V dropped 5 bases and J dropped 5; count of bases not matched to a gene: 2. The CDR3 spans 14 residues. The CDR3 nucleotides read TGTGCCAGCAGTAAGACAGGGGATAATTCACCCCTCCACTTT. Its protein is CASSKTGDNSPLHF.

The chain employs TRBV7-9 and TRBJ2-2, with D possibly being TRBD2 (5 bases). The CDR3 length is 16 residues. Germline CDR1 reads SEHNR; CDR2 reads FQNEAQ (reference sequence). The V end lost 5 bases, the J end lost 2 bases, and 15 bases lay between the germline ends. The CDR3 bases are TGTGCCAGCAGCCTAGAGGCGTGGACTAACACCGGGGAGCTGTTTTTT. It codes for CASSLEAWTNTGELFF.

The rearrangement links TRBV27 to TRBJ2-3; D is unresolved. This CDR3 has 14 residues. Germline V CDR1 and CDR2: MNHEY, SMNVEV (reference sequence). Trimming took off 4 bases at V and 1 base at J, with 9 bases between the two ends. CDR3 residues: CASSYPGRTDTQYF. CDR3 coding DNA: TGTGCCAGCAGTTACCCCGGGCGCACAGATACGCAGTATTTT.

The chain employs TRBV5-1 and TRBJ2-4, with no clear D. The closer fit of TRBJ2-7 to the DNA end suggests the J call may be wrong. Germline CDR1 reads SGHRS; CDR2 reads YFSETQ. The CDR3 loop spans 14 amino acids. CDR3 DNA: TGCGCCAGCAGCTTGTATAGTTCCAGAGACGAGCAGTACTTC. Protein product: CASSLYSSRDEQYF.

Comments on this clonotype: This may come from a read error, since a much larger clone is one base off. The chain employs TRBV20-1 and TRBJ2-7, with a tentative D call TRBD2 (6 bases). Trimming took 1 base from V and 7 from J, leaving 14 bases between them. The CDR3 runs to 13 residues. The V gene's germline CDR1 is DFQATT and CDR2 SNEGSKA (reference sequence). In nucleotides, the CDR3 is TGCAGTGCTAGAGGGGGGAGGCTGGATGAGCAGTACTTC. It specifies CSARGGRLDEQYF.

This clonotype has only a few counts. The chain has TRBV3-1 and TRBJ2-7; no definite D call. The V gene lost 1 base and the J gene lost 0 bases, with 7 bases spanning the gap. The germline V gene encodes CDR1 LGHDT and CDR2 YNNKEL (reference sequence). There are 14 residues in the CDR3. The chain's CDR3 is CASSQAPSSYEQYF. CDR3 nucleotides: TGTGCCAGCAGCCAAGCCCCAAGCTCCTACGAGCAGTACTTC.

The gene calls are TRBV5-1 and TRBJ2-1, with D maybe TRBD1 (5 bases). V was pared by 2 bases and J by 7 bases, with 13 bases between. Per germline, CDR1 SGHRS and CDR2 YFSETQ. This CDR3 comprises 14 residues. CDR3 loop: CASSFRQLPNEQFF. The CDR3 DNA reads as TGCGCCAGCAGCTTCAGACAGCTACCAAATGAGCAGTTCTTC.

The chain combines TRBV6-6 with TRBJ2-5, with 7 bases matching TRBD1. The CDR3 covers 15 residues. CDR1 MNHNY and CDR2 SVGAGI come from the germline V gene (reference sequence). Trimming took 5 bases from V and 1 from J; bases not matched to a gene: 7. The CDR3 protein is CASSRDRVVQETQYF. CDR3 nucleotide sequence: TGTGCCAGCAGTCGTGACAGGGTTGTCCAAGAGACCCAGTACTTC.

The genes are TRBV6-2 or TRBV6-3 and TRBJ2-7; D not certain. This CDR3 is 15 amino acids long. CDR1 and CDR2 (germline): MNHEY, SVGEGT. Deletions cut 6 bases from V and 2 bases from J, with 17 bases between. The CDR3 DNA reads TGTGCCAGCAGCCCTGCTCGTGTCGGTACCTACGAGCAGTACTTC. Translated, it gives CASSPARVGTYEQYF.

A note on this clonotype: Just one base apart from a much larger clone, this may be a read error. The rearrangement uses TRBV20-1 and TRBJ2-7; 11 bases fit TRBD2. The germline CDR1 and CDR2 sequences are DFQATT and SNEGSKA (reference sequence). This CDR3 comprises 17 residues. Trimming took 0 bases from V and 7 from J; bases not matched to a gene: 14. The CDR3 protein is CSARDPNSGRAYNEQYF. The CDR3, as DNA: TGCAGTGCTAGAGATCCAAATAGCGGGAGGGCTTACAATGAGCAGTACTTC.

The chain couples TRBV10-3 to TRBJ2-5; 7 nucleotides agree with TRBD1. Unmatched junction bases numbered 1, after V lost 4 bases and J lost 2 bases. CDR3 length equals 13 residues. Looked up from germline, CDR1 is ENHRY and CDR2 is SYGVKD. The CDR3: CAISGDSQETQYF. CDR3 in DNA: TGTGCCATCAGTGGGGACAGTCAAGAGACCCAGTACTTC.

The chain is built from TRBV7-6 and TRBJ2-1; 10 nucleotides line up with TRBD2. V lost 6 bases and J lost 7; bases outside the gene matches: 6. The CDR3 spans 14 residues. Germline CDR1 and CDR2: SGHVS and FNYEAQ. In nucleotides, the CDR3 is TGTGCCAGCAGTCCGACTAGCGGGTCTAATGAGCAGTTCTTC. It specifies CASSPTSGSNEQFF. The entire variable domain, with the rest obtained from reference TRBV7-6 and TRBJ2-1, is as follows: GAGVSQSPRYKVTKRGQDVALRCDPISGHVSLYWYRQALGQGPEFLTYFNYEAQQDKSGLPNDRFSAERPEGSISTLTIQRTEQRDSAMYRCASSPTSGSNEQFFGPGTRLTVL.

The chain recombines TRBV6-2 or TRBV6-3 with TRBJ2-7, with D perhaps TRBD1 or TRBD2 (5 bases each). The CDR3 is made up of 14 amino acids. Germline CDR1 reads MNHEY; CDR2 reads SVGEGT. Trimming pared 3 bases from V and 2 bases from J, leaving 11 bases between. CDR3 in amino acids: CASSYRGGTYEQYF. DNA for the CDR3: TGTGCCAGCAGTTATCGGGGCGGTACCTACGAGCAGTACTTC.

Worth noting for this clonotype: A much larger clone sits a single nucleotide away, making a read error possible. The chain joins TRBV7-9 to TRBJ2-7, with 9 bases that match TRBD1. This CDR3 has 14 residues. Looked up from germline, CDR1 is SEHNR and CDR2 is FQNEAQ (reference sequence). Trimming took 6 bases from V and 7 from J; bases not matched to a gene: 10. In nucleotides, the CDR3 is TGTGCCAGCAGTCCGGGACAGGGCAACAATGAGCAGTACTTC. This encodes CASSPGQGNNEQYF.

This clonotype was counted a few times. This chain joins TRBV12-3 or TRBV12-4 and TRBJ1-4, with a possible D match to TRBD1 (6 bases). Between the trimmed V and J ends, which lost 3 bases and 6 bases, there was a span of 11 bases. The CDR3 is 14 residues long. The CDR3 spells CASSLGARDEKLFF. As DNA, the CDR3 is TGTGCCAGCAGTTTGGGGGCCAGGGATGAAAAACTGTTTTTT.

About this clonotype itself: This may arise from a read error, as a much more abundant clone is one base away. The CDR3 is CASSSEKGSTDTQYF. CDR3 DNA sequence: TGCGCCAGCAGCTCGGAAAAAGGGAGCACAGATACGCAGTATTTT. The chain has TRBV5-1 and TRBJ2-3; D not resolved. CDR3 size: 15 residues. V was shortened by 3 bases and J by 0 bases, with 11 bases between the two germline ends. The V gene's germline CDR1 is SGHRS and CDR2 YFSETQ.

The chain recombines TRBV28 with TRBJ1-5; D possibly corresponds to TRBD1 (5 bases). The CDR3 is 15 residues long. The V gene lost 5 bases and the J gene lost 0 bases, with 11 bases spanning the gap. CDR1 and CDR2 from the germline V gene are MDHEN and SYDVKM. CDR3 in amino acids: CASSPGGISNQPQHF. For the CDR3, the DNA is TGTGCCAGCAGTCCGGGGGGGATTAGCAATCAGCCCCAGCATTTT.

This chain links TRBV20-1 with TRBJ2-7, with TRBD2 matching over 8 bases. This CDR3 region has 15 residues. Germline CDR1 DFQATT, CDR2 SNEGSKA (reference sequence). Trimming took 6 bases from V and 5 from J; bases not matched to a gene: 15. The CDR3: CSASRASGLRHEQYF. CDR3 nucleotides: TGCAGTGCCTCTCGGGCTAGCGGGCTTCGGCACGAGCAGTACTTC.

This sequence joins TRBV5-1 and TRBJ2-3; TRBD2 matches 9 bases. This CDR3 comprises 14 residues. Germline trimming cut 8 bases from V and 5 bases from J; bases unmatched to any gene: 9. The germline CDR1 and CDR2 sequences are SGHRS and YFSETQ. The CDR3 coding sequence is TGCGCCAGTCAACCGGGACTAGCTGGAGATACGCAGTATTTT. Residues: CASQPGLAGDTQYF.

This clonotype has only a few counts. Possible read error: a much larger clone is one base away. This sequence joins TRBV12-3 or TRBV12-4 and TRBJ2-7, with unresolved D. This CDR3 spans 12 amino acids. The ends were cut back, 4 bases at V and 6 bases at J, with 10 bases in the middle. The CDR3 nucleotides are TGTGCCAGCAGTTCCGACTCCCGCGAGCAGTACTTC. Translation: CASSSDSREQYF.

The gene calls are TRBV7-2 and TRBJ2-3; 8 bases are a match to TRBD2. The CDR3 runs 15 residues. Germline values: CDR1 SGHTA, CDR2 FQGNSA. Trimming cost V 3 bases and J 2 bases; bases outside gene matches: 4. The CDR3 nucleotides are TGTGCCAGCAGCTTCGATAGCGGGGCCACAGATACGCAGTATTTT. Translating it yields CASSFDSGATDTQYF.

The rearrangement links TRBV7-9 to TRBJ2-1, with TRBD1 matching over 7 bases. Unmatched junction bases numbered 11, after V lost 10 bases and J lost 5 bases. CDR1 is SEHNR, CDR2 FQNEAQ, per germline (reference sequence). The CDR3 totals 14 residues. In nucleotides, the CDR3 is TGTGCCACCCGAAAAGGGGGCGAGAACAATGAGCAGTTCTTC. Translating it yields CATRKGGENNEQFF.

With regard to this clonotype: A much bigger clone sits one base away, suggesting this may be a read error. Without the conserved terminal phenylalanine or tryptophan, this CDR3 likely stems from a read error. This CDR3 reads CASSRWTGVETQYL. The CDR3 bases are TGTGCCAGCAGCCGTTGGACAGGGGTAGAGACCCAGTACTTA. V usage is TRBV7-9 and J usage is TRBJ2-7; the match to TRBD1 covers 9 bases. The J call may be mistaken, given a closer DNA end match to TRBJ2-5. The CDR3 is 14 amino acids. Germline CDR1 SEHNR, CDR2 FQNEAQ (reference sequence).

This clonotype was seen a few times. The genes are TRBV28 and TRBJ1-2; D is possibly TRBD1 (5 bases). Germline V lookup: CDR1 MDHEN, CDR2 SYDVKM. Trimming cost V 5 bases and J 6 bases, with 13 bases left between them. CDR3 length: 13 amino acids. CDR3 sequence reads: CASSVGQGHGYTF. For the CDR3, the DNA is TGTGCCAGCAGTGTGGGCCAGGGCCATGGCTACACCTTC.

This clonotype was seen ten or more times. The rearrangement links TRBV5-1 to TRBJ2-3; TRBD2 matches 13 bases. V lost 3 bases to trimming and J lost 4 bases; unmatched junction nucleotides: 2. Germline values: CDR1 SGHRS, CDR2 YFSETQ. The CDR3 runs 15 residues. The CDR3 sequence is CASSWTSGRSDTQYF. As DNA, the CDR3 is TGCGCCAGCAGCTGGACTAGCGGGAGATCAGATACGCAGTATTTT.